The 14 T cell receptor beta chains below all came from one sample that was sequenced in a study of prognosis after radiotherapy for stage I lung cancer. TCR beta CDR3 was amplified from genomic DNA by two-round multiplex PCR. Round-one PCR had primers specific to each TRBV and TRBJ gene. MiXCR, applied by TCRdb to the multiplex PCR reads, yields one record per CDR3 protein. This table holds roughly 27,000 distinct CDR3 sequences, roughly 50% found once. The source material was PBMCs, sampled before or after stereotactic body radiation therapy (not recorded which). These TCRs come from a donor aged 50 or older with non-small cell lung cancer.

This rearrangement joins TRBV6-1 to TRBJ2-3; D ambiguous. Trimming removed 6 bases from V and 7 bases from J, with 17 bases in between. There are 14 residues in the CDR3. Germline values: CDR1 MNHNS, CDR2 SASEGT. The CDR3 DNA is TGTGCCAGCAGGCCTAATAGAGTAAGCTATACGCAGTATTTT. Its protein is CASRPNRVSYTQYF.

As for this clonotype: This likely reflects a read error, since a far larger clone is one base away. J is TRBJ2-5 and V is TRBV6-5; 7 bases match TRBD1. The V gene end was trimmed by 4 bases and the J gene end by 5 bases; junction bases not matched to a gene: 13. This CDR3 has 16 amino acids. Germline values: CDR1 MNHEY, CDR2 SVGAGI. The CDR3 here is CASSSAATGMGETQYF. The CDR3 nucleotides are TGTGCCAGCAGTTCCGCAGCGACAGGGATGGGGGAGACCCAGTACTTC.

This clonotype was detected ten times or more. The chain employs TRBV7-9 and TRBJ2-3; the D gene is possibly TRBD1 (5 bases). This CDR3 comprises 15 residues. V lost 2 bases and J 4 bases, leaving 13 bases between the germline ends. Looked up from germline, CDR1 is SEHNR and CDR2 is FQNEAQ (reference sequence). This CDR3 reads CASSLSRVIPDTQYF. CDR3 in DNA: TGTGCCAGCAGCTTAAGCAGGGTCATCCCAGATACGCAGTATTTT. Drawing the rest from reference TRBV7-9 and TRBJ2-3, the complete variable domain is DTGVSQNPRHKITKRGQNVTFRCDPISEHNRLYWYRQTLGQGPEFLTYFQNEAQLEKSRLLSDRFSAERPKGSFSTLEIQRTEQGDSAMYLCASSLSRVIPDTQYFGPGTRLTVL.

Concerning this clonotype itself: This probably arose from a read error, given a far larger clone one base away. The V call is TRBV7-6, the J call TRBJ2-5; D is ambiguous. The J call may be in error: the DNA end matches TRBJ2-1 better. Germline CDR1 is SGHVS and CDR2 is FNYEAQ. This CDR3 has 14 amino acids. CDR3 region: CASSGMGYNNEQFF. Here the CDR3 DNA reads TGTGCCAGCAGCGGCATGGGTTACAACAATGAGCAGTTCTTC.

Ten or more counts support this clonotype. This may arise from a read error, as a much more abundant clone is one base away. The CDR3 loop reads CASRAPGQVYEQYF. Written as DNA, the CDR3 is TGTGCCAGCAGGGCTCCGGGACAGGTGTACGAGCAGTACTTC. The chain carries TRBV6-1 and TRBJ2-7; 8 positions match TRBD1. V trimming: 6 bases; J trimming: 4 bases; junction bases outside the gene matches: 8. The CDR3 runs to 14 residues. Germline CDR1 and CDR2: MNHNS and SASEGT.

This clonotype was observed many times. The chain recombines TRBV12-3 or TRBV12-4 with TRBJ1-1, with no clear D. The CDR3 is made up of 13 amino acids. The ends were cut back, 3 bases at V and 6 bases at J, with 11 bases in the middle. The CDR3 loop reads CASSFQVFAEAFF. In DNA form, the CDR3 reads TGTGCCAGCAGTTTTCAAGTTTTCGCTGAAGCTTTCTTT.

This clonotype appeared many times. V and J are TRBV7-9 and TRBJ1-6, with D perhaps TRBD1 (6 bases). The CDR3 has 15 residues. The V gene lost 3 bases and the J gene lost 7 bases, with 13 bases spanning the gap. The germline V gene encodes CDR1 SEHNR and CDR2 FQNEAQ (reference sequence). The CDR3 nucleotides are TGTGCCAGCAGCTTTGCTGGACAGAAAAATTCACCCCTCCACTTT. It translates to CASSFAGQKNSPLHF.

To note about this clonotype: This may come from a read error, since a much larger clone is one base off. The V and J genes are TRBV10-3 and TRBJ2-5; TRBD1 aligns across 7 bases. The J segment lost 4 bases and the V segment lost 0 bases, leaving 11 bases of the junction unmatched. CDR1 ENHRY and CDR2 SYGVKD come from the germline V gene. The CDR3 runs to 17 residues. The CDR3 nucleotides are TGTGCCATCAGTGAGTCGAGTGGACAGGTAGTTTCAGAGACCCAGTACTTC. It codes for CAISESSGQVVSETQYF.

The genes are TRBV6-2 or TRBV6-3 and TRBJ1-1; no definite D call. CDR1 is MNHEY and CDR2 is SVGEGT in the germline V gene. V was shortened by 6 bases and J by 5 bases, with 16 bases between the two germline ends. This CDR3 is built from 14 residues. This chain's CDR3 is CASRSVVWVTEAFF. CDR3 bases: TGTGCCAGCAGGTCAGTGGTTTGGGTGACTGAAGCTTTCTTT.

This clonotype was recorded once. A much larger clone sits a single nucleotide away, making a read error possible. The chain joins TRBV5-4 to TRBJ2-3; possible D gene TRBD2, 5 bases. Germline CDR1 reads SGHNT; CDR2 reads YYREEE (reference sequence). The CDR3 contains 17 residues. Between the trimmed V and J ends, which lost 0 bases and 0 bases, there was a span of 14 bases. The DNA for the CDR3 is TGTGCCAGCAGCTTGGGGTGTGCGGGTAGGAGCACAGATACGCAGTATTTT. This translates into CASSLGCAGRSTDTQYF.

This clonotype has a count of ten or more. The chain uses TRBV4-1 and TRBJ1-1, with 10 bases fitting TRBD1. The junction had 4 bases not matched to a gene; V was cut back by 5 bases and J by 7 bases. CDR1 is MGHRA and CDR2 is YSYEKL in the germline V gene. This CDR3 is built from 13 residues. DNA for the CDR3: TGCGCCAGCAGCGCGGACAGGGGGTTTGAAGCTTTCTTT. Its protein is CASSADRGFEAFF.

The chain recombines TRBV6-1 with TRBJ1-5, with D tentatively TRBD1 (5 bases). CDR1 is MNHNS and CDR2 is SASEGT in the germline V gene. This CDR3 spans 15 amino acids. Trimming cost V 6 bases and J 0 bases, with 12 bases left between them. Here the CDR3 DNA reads TGTGCCAGCAGACGGGAAGGGGATAGCAATCAGCCCCAGCATTTT. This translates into CASRREGDSNQPQHF.

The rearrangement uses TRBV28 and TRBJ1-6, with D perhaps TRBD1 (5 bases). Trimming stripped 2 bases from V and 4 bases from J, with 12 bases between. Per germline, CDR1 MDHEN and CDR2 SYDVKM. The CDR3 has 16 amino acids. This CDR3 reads CASSLAGTGYNSPLHF. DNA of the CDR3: TGTGCCAGCAGTTTAGCAGGGACTGGGTATAATTCACCCCTCCACTTT. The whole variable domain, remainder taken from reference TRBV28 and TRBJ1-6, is DVKVTQSSRYLVKRTGEKVFLECVQDMDHENMFWYRQDPGLGLRLIYFSYDVKMKEKGDIPEGYSVSREKKERFSLILESASTNQTSMYLCASSLAGTGYNSPLHFGNGTRLTVT.

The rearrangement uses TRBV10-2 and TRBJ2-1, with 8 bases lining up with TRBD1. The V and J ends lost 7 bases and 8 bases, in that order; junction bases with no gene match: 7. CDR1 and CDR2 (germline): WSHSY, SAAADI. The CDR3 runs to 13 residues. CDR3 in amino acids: CASICRGRDEQFF. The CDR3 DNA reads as TGCGCCAGCATTTGCAGGGGGCGCGATGAGCAGTTCTTC.